The clone carrying this T cell receptor beta chain was picked up a small number of times. Its antigen remains unidentified. This CDR3 has 15 amino acids. From germline, CDR1 is SGDLS and CDR2 YYNGEE. V trimming: 4 bases; J trimming: 0 bases; junction bases outside the gene matches: 2. These data come from a study of Graves' ophthalmopathy and Graves' hyperthyroidism. The study's findings and limits: Among thyroid clonotypes expanded above 0.001 frequency, most also appeared in blood. Ophthalmopathy versus stable hyperthyroidism: 13-signature model gave about 87% sensitivity, 65% to 82% specificity. The model's prediction of ophthalmopathy progression had 70.59% sensitivity and roughly 72% specificity.

Amplification of TCR beta CDR3 regions used RNA transcripts. In the first round, RT-PCR was carried out with HTBI primers, and a multiplex PCR formed the second round. TCRdb re-called the multiplex PCR reads through MiXCR, storing one row per CDR3 protein. This sample carries 350,000 or so distinct CDR3 sequences, roughly a sixth of them seen once, and the ten largest clones take 12%. Sequenced material: peripheral blood. V and J are TRBV9 and TRBJ1-3; TRBD1 agrees at 9 bases. The receptor's source is an adult man with Graves' ophthalmopathy. As DNA, the CDR3 is TGTGCCAGCAGCCCGGGACAGGGCTCTGGAAACACCATATATTTT. Translating it yields CASSPGQGSGNTIYF.